This T cell receptor beta chain was sequenced for a study of cytomegalovirus exposure and HLA in healthy donors. Study observations and caveats: It was assumed in the presence/absence analyses that sequencing depth was roughly uniform across donors. CMV serostatus stood as the only immune exposure information on hand.

For this clone: What it binds is not known.

The donors, nominally healthy at sampling, likely had unrecorded immune exposures. The PCR used 60 Vbeta and 13 Jbeta primers. Libraries were prepared by immunoSEQ multiplex PCR; TCRdb keeps only in-frame clonotypes and omits some of them. The top ten hold 4.5% to 7.5% of the sample, which has 150,000 to 200,000 clones, 78% seen once. The origin of this receptor is a woman under 40 in good health and CMV-seropositive. Sequencing input: PBMCs.

The CDR3 is CASSQDVAGGLDTQYF. Written as DNA, the CDR3 is TGCGCCAGCAGCCAAGACGTAGCGGGAGGGTTGGATACGCAGTATTTT. The V call is TRBV4-1, the J call TRBJ2-3, with TRBD2 identical over 11 bases. V was clipped by 0 bases and J by 6 bases; unmatched bases: 5. Per germline, CDR1 MGHRA and CDR2 YSYEKL. There are 16 residues in the CDR3.